The 9 T cell receptor beta chains presented below share a single source sample, sequenced in a study of CD8+ T cells in alopecia areata. Five or six patients had their CD4+ cells sorted into CD25+CD127- cells. The authors extracted RNA and reverse transcribed it into cDNA as the sequencing template. TCRdb keeps only in-frame clones here, not all; method: immunoSEQ multiplex PCR. This sample has about 37,000 clones, with more than 50% found just once. Sample: CD4+ Tregs sorted from blood. The receptors shown here come from a human donor with alopecia areata.

The chain couples TRBV2 to TRBJ1-4; unclear D gene. This CDR3 is built from 10 residues. Germline V CDR1 and CDR2: SNHLY, FYNNEI. The V end was cut by 8 bases, the J end by 8 bases, with 6 bases between. In nucleotides, the CDR3 is TGTGCCAGCGGGAACGAAAAACTGTTTTTT. Protein product: CASGNEKLFF.

This clone was observed once. This chain links TRBV4-1 with TRBJ2-2; D unclear. Between the trimmed V and J ends, which lost 0 bases and 1 base, there was a span of 6 bases. This CDR3 is 15 amino acids long. Germline CDR1 MGHRA, CDR2 YSYEKL. CDR3 loop: CASSQDPGNTGELFF. The CDR3 region has the DNA TGCGCCAGCAGCCAAGATCCAGGGAACACCGGGGAGCTGTTTTTT.

By its share, this clone is medium-sized. The chain carries TRBV28 and TRBJ2-7, with D possibly called TRBD1 or TRBD2 (5 bases each). Per germline, CDR1 MDHEN and CDR2 SYDVKM. The length of the CDR3 is 14 residues. V was cut by 7 bases and J by 2 bases, with 15 bases left in between. The CDR3, as DNA: TGTGCCAGCACTCTCGGGACCGCAGCCTACGAGCAGTACTTC. Translated: CASTLGTAAYEQYF.

This chain joins TRBV18 and TRBJ2-7; 8 nucleotides line up with TRBD1. CDR1 is KGHSH and CDR2 is LQKENI in the germline V gene. The CDR3 has 12 amino acids. Unmatched junction bases numbered 4, after V lost 6 bases and J lost 6 bases. The CDR3 DNA is TGTGCCAGCTCCTCGGACAGGGCCGAGCAGTACTTC. Residues: CASSSDRAEQYF.

V usage is TRBV7-2 and J usage is TRBJ1-4; no clear D. The CDR3 runs 16 residues. CDR1 is SGHTA, CDR2 FQGNSA, per germline. With 2 bases removed from V and 0 bases from J, the gap between germline ends came to 10 bases. The chain's CDR3 is CASSLLVGTTNEKLFF. The CDR3 DNA reads TGTGCCAGCAGCTTACTCGTCGGGACAACTAATGAAAAACTGTTTTTT.

The chain joins TRBV5-1 to TRBJ2-1; D is tentatively TRBD1 or TRBD2 (5 bases each). The CDR3 contains 15 residues. CDR1 SGHRS and CDR2 YFSETQ come from the germline V gene. The germline V and J ends were trimmed by 2 bases and 9 bases, with 18 bases remaining between them. The CDR3 DNA reads as TGCGCCAGCAGCTTACCGGGACCTCTACGAACTGAGCAGTTCTTC. Translated, it gives CASSLPGPLRTEQFF.

This clone was found a few times. The V gene is TRBV23-1, the J gene TRBJ1-1; tentatively, D is TRBD1 (6 bases). TRBV23-1 is annotated as an ORF whose role is uncertain. V gave up 0 bases and J gave up 7 bases, with 9 bases separating them. The CDR3 is 13 amino acids. CDR3 loop: CASSQSLDSEAFF. In nucleotides, the CDR3 is TGCGCCAGCAGTCAATCCCTGGACAGTGAAGCTTTCTTT.

The V call is TRBV28, the J call TRBJ1-1; D call uncertain. This CDR3 is built from 14 residues. Trimming took 3 bases from V and 2 from J, leaving 10 bases between them. The germline gives CDR1 MDHEN, CDR2 SYDVKM. The CDR3 sequence is CASSFRRGNTEAFF. The CDR3 bases are TGTGCCAGCAGTTTCCGCCGGGGTAACACTGAAGCTTTCTTT.

This clone was seen once. One junction end does not reproduce the germline sequence, and a read error may be involved. The chain couples TRBV7-7 to TRBJ2-2; D perhaps matches TRBD1 (5 bases). In germline, CDR1 is SSHAT, CDR2 FNYEAQ (reference sequence). The CDR3 length is 15 residues. DNA for the CDR3: TGTGCTAGCAGCTTAGATAGGGGCGACACCGGGGAGCTGTTTTTT. This codes for CASSLDRGDTGELFF.